Here is one T cell receptor (beta chain) with its context. TCRdb reprocessed the 5' RACE reads, keeping one entry per CDR3 protein, no DNA. Seen in this sample are over 350,000 distinct CDR3 sequences; the ten most common clones hold roughly a tenth. The data are from a study of T cells expressing NK-cell markers. The length of the CDR3 is 17 residues. Germline-derived CDR1 and CDR2 are SGHRS and YFSETQ. The sample taken for sequencing was blood T cells: a sorted CD56 or NKG2C T cell subset, CD4+ or CD8+ T cells, or bulk PBMC T cells (not recorded which). The J gene is TRBJ1-2, the V gene TRBV5-1. This receptor was taken from a woman aged 50 to 60 in good health. The CDR3 spells CASSLASRGPANYGYTF.